These 23 T cell receptor beta chains originate from one sample sequenced in a study of T cells in Graves' hyperthyroidism and ophthalmopathy. RNA transcripts gave rise to amplified TCR beta CDR3 regions. In the first-round RT-PCR of the TCR CDR3, the HTBI primer set was used. A single record per CDR3 protein comes from TCRdb applying MiXCR to the multiplex PCR reads. Counted here are a few hundred thousand distinct CDR3 sequences, roughly 15% occurring once; the ten biggest clones make up 20%. Specimen: blood. Receptors were obtained from a woman in her thirties with Graves' ophthalmopathy.

This clonotype occurred many times. V and J are TRBV20-1 and TRBJ2-7; D is uncertain. Per the germline V gene, CDR1 is DFQATT and CDR2 is SNEGSKA (reference sequence). The V gene lost 0 bases and the J gene lost 4 bases, with 13 bases spanning the gap. The CDR3 sequence is 14 residues long. The CDR3 coding sequence is TGCAGTGCTAGAGAGGGGTCGAGCGTTTACGAGCAGTACTTC. Its protein product is CSAREGSSVYEQYF.

This clonotype was counted between two and nine times. This chain joins TRBV15 and TRBJ2-3; 8 bases align to TRBD1. The V and J ends lost 6 bases and 5 bases, in that order; junction bases with no gene match: 10. CDR3 size: 15 residues. Germline CDR1 LNHNV, CDR2 YYDKDF (reference sequence). The CDR3 DNA reads as TGTGCCACCAGTTCAGGGGGCGGACAAATAGATACGCAGTATTTT. Its protein product is CATSSGGGQIDTQYF.

For this clonotype: A much bigger clone sits one base away, suggesting this may be a read error. The J gene is TRBJ1-1, the V gene TRBV5-6, with 9 positions matching TRBD1. The CDR3 covers 14 residues. The germline V gene has CDR1 SGHDT and CDR2 YYEEEE. CDR3 in DNA: TGTGCCAGCAGGGACAGGGGAAGGGACACTGGAGCTTTCTTT. As protein: CASRDRGRDTGAFF.

This clonotype was counted ten times or more. V gene TRBV30 combines with J gene TRBJ1-1; D is unresolved. Trimming removed 1 base from V and 4 bases from J, with 7 bases in between. The CDR3 is made up of 12 amino acids. Germline loops: CDR1 GTSNPN, CDR2 SVGIG (reference sequence). CDR3 coding DNA: TGTGCCTGGAGTGCTAGAGTCACTGAAGCTTTCTTT. This translates into CAWSARVTEAFF.

This clonotype was seen at least ten times. The genes are TRBV6-2 or TRBV6-3 and TRBJ1-2, with no clear D. V lost 4 bases to trimming and J lost 2 bases, with 11 bases between them. Germline assignment: CDR1 MNHEY and CDR2 SVGEGT. There are 14 residues in the CDR3. The CDR3 here is CASSSRQSNYGYTF. The CDR3 DNA sequence: TGTGCCAGCAGTTCCAGGCAGTCAAACTATGGCTACACCTTC.

This clonotype was picked up many times. The V and J genes are TRBV20-1 and TRBJ2-7; 8 nucleotides match TRBD2. Per germline, CDR1 DFQATT and CDR2 SNEGSKA (reference sequence). This CDR3 has 12 residues. Trimming took 6 bases from V and 1 from J; bases not matched to a gene: 2. CDR3 sequence reads: CSAAGGSYEQYF. The CDR3 DNA sequence: TGCAGTGCCGCGGGGGGATCCTACGAGCAGTACTTC.

There are many counts of this clonotype. V and J are TRBV11-2 and TRBJ2-3; D perhaps matches TRBD2 (7 bases). The V gene's germline CDR1 is SGHAT and CDR2 FQNNGV. The ends were cut back, 7 bases at V and 6 bases at J, with 17 bases in the middle. The CDR3 has 14 residues. The CDR3 reads CASTTPGRGDTQYF. CDR3 DNA: TGTGCCAGCACAACCCCAGGGAGGGGGGATACGCAGTATTTT.

This clonotype was found many times. The chain joins TRBV7-2 to TRBJ2-1; TRBD2 matches at 8 bases. Germline CDR1 and CDR2: SGHTA and FQGNSA. The J segment lost 5 bases and the V segment lost 3 bases, leaving 6 bases of the junction unmatched. This CDR3 comprises 15 residues. CDR3 loop: CASSFKAGANNEQFF. In nucleotides, the CDR3 is TGTGCCAGCAGCTTCAAAGCGGGGGCGAACAATGAGCAGTTCTTC.

Concerning this clonotype itself: A read error may explain this, as a much larger clone is one base away. V gene TRBV7-2 combines with J gene TRBJ1-4; D is perhaps TRBD1 (5 bases). The CDR3 loop spans 14 amino acids. CDR1 is SGHTA and CDR2 is FQGNSA in the germline V gene. The CDR3 bases are TGTGTCAGCAGCTTAGAATTCGTGGGGGGTCAACTGTTTTTT. It encodes CVSSLEFVGGQLFF.

This clonotype came up many times. The rearrangement uses TRBV28 and TRBJ2-5, with D possibly matching TRBD1 (6 bases). V lost 5 bases to trimming and J lost 5 bases, with 24 bases between them. Germline V gene lookup returns CDR1 MDHEN and CDR2 SYDVKM. The CDR3 is made up of 17 amino acids. The CDR3 sequence is CASSLHPQGSSYETQYF. In nucleotides, the CDR3 is TGTGCCAGCAGTCTCCACCCTCAGGGGTCCTCCTATGAGACCCAGTACTTC. Together with reference TRBV28 and TRBJ2-5, the CDR3 gives the full variable domain: DVKVTQSSRYLVKRTGEKVFLECVQDMDHENMFWYRQDPGLGLRLIYFSYDVKMKEKGDIPEGYSVSREKKERFSLILESASTNQTSMYLCASSLHPQGSSYETQYFGPGTRLLVL.

The table lists this clonotype with many counts. The rearrangement links TRBV18 to TRBJ1-5, with D possibly TRBD1 on 5 matching bases. Trimming shortened V by 4 bases and J by 3 bases, and 13 bases separated the two germline ends. This CDR3 is built from 15 residues. Germline V gene data show CDR1 as KGHSH and CDR2 as LQKENI. CDR3 in amino acids: CASSLAPGTNQPQHF. As DNA, the CDR3 is TGTGCCAGCTCACTAGCCCCCGGGACCAATCAGCCCCAGCATTTT.

This clonotype appeared many times. CDR3: CSALDRAQETQYF. The CDR3 DNA follows: TGCAGTGCCCTGGACAGAGCACAAGAGACCCAGTACTTC. This chain joins TRBV20-1 and TRBJ2-5, with D possibly TRBD1 on 6 matching bases. This CDR3 spans 13 amino acids. Trimming left V 6 bases short and J 2 bases short, with 13 bases between. CDR1 is DFQATT, CDR2 SNEGSKA, per germline (reference sequence).

This clonotype was detected ten times or more. The rearrangement uses TRBV11-3 and TRBJ2-3; 9 bases fit TRBD2. Germline V lookup: CDR1 SGHNT, CDR2 YENEEA. The CDR3 has 17 amino acids. Trimming cost V 1 base and J 4 bases; bases outside gene matches: 9. CDR3 DNA sequence: TGTGCCAGCAGCTTAGGCCGGGTAGCGGGGGCCGCAGATACGCAGTATTTT. The encoded protein is CASSLGRVAGAADTQYF.

This clonotype was counted ten times or more. The V gene is TRBV12-3 or TRBV12-4, the J gene TRBJ2-7; tentatively, D is TRBD1 or TRBD2 (5 bases each). V lost 4 bases, J lost 4 bases, and 8 bases lay in between. CDR3 length: 12 residues. CDR3 DNA: TGTGCCAGCAGTTCCTGGGGGTACGAGCAGTACTTC. Translated: CASSSWGYEQYF.

This clonotype was found many times. This chain joins TRBV25-1 and TRBJ1-2; no clear D gene. Germline V CDR1 and CDR2: MGHDK, SYGVNS. Deletions cut 0 bases from V and 4 bases from J, with 15 bases between. This CDR3 has 16 amino acids. The CDR3 DNA reads TGTGCCAGCAGTGAATACGGGCCTGGGTACGGCTATGGCTACACCTTC. It is translated as CASSEYGPGYGYGYTF.

This clonotype was seen at least ten times. The chain has TRBV20-1 and TRBJ2-7; 10 positions match TRBD1. The CDR3 covers 15 residues. V was clipped by 4 bases and J by 3 bases; unmatched bases: 9. CDR1 DFQATT and CDR2 SNEGSKA come from the germline V gene (reference sequence). CDR3 sequence (DNA): TGCAGTGCTACCCCTGGCGGGACAGGGGTCTACGAGCAGTACTTC. This translates into CSATPGGTGVYEQYF.

V and J are TRBV20-1 and TRBJ2-5; 8 positions agree with TRBD2. After removal of 0 bases from V and 5 bases from J, the junction contained 11 bases not matched to a gene. Per germline, CDR1 DFQATT and CDR2 SNEGSKA (reference sequence). There are 16 residues in the CDR3. CDR3 loop: CSARDRTSGSTETQYF. DNA for the CDR3: TGCAGTGCTAGAGATAGAACTAGCGGAAGCACCGAGACCCAGTACTTC.

This clonotype showed up many times. The chain combines TRBV9 with TRBJ2-5, with TRBD2 matching 12 bases. The germline CDR1 and CDR2 sequences are SGDLS and YYNGEE. The CDR3 is 15 amino acids. Trimming took 0 bases from V and 8 from J; bases not matched to a gene: 5. The CDR3 protein is CASSVGLAGASTQYF. The CDR3 nucleotides are TGTGCCAGCAGCGTAGGACTAGCGGGGGCTTCCACCCAGTACTTC. Full variable domain (rest looked up from reference TRBV9 and TRBJ2-5): DSGVTQTPKHLITATGQRVTLRCSPRSGDLSVYWYQQSLDQGLQFLIQYYNGEERAKGNILERFSAQQFPDLHSELNLSSLELGDSALYFCASSVGLAGASTQYFGPGTRLLVL.

This clonotype has only a few counts. The V gene is TRBV4-1, the J gene TRBJ2-7; the match to TRBD2 covers 8 bases. Germline values: CDR1 MGHRA, CDR2 YSYEKL. This CDR3 is built from 16 residues. Unmatched junction bases numbered 12, after V lost 6 bases and J lost 2 bases. CDR3 in amino acids: CASRKLGGGLTYEQYF. The CDR3 DNA sequence: TGCGCCAGCAGAAAACTCGGGGGGGGGCTGACCTACGAGCAGTACTTC.

The table lists this clonotype with many counts. The CDR3 protein is CSVRKGGFGTDTQYF. CDR3 in DNA: TGCAGTGTCCGGAAAGGGGGGTTTGGCACAGATACGCAGTATTTT. This chain connects TRBV20-1 to TRBJ2-3; possibly TRBD1 or TRBD2 for D (6 bases each). CDR1 and CDR2 (germline): DFQATT, SNEGSKA (reference sequence). The length of the CDR3 is 15 residues. V gave up 7 bases and J gave up 1 base, with 18 bases separating them.

This clonotype was recorded many times. The chain links TRBV5-1 to TRBJ1-1, with 7 bases that match TRBD1. Germline CDR1 SGHRS, CDR2 YFSETQ. The CDR3 extends over 18 amino acids. V lost 2 bases and J lost 1; bases outside the gene matches: 14. The chain's CDR3 is CASSLRSQGRVSNTEAFF. CDR3 DNA sequence: TGCGCCAGCAGCTTACGATCACAGGGGCGAGTCTCGAACACTGAAGCTTTCTTT.

This clonotype turned up a few times. The V call is TRBV19, the J call TRBJ2-7; tentatively, D is TRBD1 (6 bases). The CDR3 runs 13 residues. CDR1 is LNHDA, CDR2 SQIVND, per germline (reference sequence). V dropped 5 bases and J dropped 3 bases, with 11 bases sitting between them. Here the CDR3 DNA reads TGTGCCAGTAGTGCCGGGACAAGCTACGAGCAGTACTTC. It translates to CASSAGTSYEQYF.

There are many counts of this clonotype. V gene TRBV5-1 combines with J gene TRBJ2-1; TRBD2 might be the D (5 bases). CDR3 size: 17 residues. Per the germline V gene, CDR1 is SGHRS and CDR2 is YFSETQ. The ends were cut back, 0 bases at V and 5 bases at J, with 18 bases in the middle. The CDR3 is CASSLAGSGIGDNEQFF. The CDR3 DNA reads as TGCGCCAGCAGCTTGGCCGGTTCGGGCATCGGGGACAATGAGCAGTTCTTC.